This T cell receptor (beta chain) was retrieved from a study of Graves' ophthalmopathy and Graves' hyperthyroidism. General observations from the study: In blood appeared most of the expanded thyroid clonotypes whose frequency exceeded 0.001. Ophthalmopathy versus stable hyperthyroidism: 13-signature model gave around 90% sensitivity, 81.08% specificity. Ophthalmopathy progression predictions by the model showed about 75% specificity and 60% to 71% sensitivity.

At least ten counts were recorded for this clonotype. What it recognizes is unknown. Between the trimmed V and J ends, which lost 4 bases and 10 bases, there was a span of 19 bases. CDR1 is LNHNV, CDR2 YYDKDF, per germline (reference sequence). This CDR3 is built from 15 residues. TCR beta CDR3 regions were amplified from RNA transcripts. Second-round multiplex PCR came after a first-round RT-PCR that employed HTBI primers. One entry per CDR3 protein, called by TCRdb with MiXCR from the multiplex PCR reads. The table lists about 220,000 distinct CDR3 sequences, approximately 21% of them singletons. The sequenced sample was peripheral blood. The rearrangement uses TRBV15 and TRBJ2-2, with D possibly TRBD1 on 6 matching bases. The TCR was taken from a woman in her 50s with Graves' ophthalmopathy. This CDR3 reads CATSKGDTGFAELFF. In DNA form, the CDR3 reads TGTGCCACCAGCAAGGGGGACACCGGTTTCGCGGAGCTGTTTTTT.